This T cell receptor beta chain originates from a study of T-cell reconstitution after alpha-beta-depleted transplantation in children. Unique molecular identifiers were used to barcode this TCRbeta library. TCRdb itself ran the PCR reads through MiXCR, one entry per CDR3 protein. The table has approximately 270,000 distinct CDR3 sequences, 9.9% seen once. Trimming stripped 8 bases from V and 0 bases from J, with 14 bases between. The CDR3 consists of 15 residues. The germline gives CDR1 MNHEY, CDR2 SMNVEV (reference sequence). The rearrangement uses TRBV27 and TRBJ1-3; D may be TRBD1 (5 bases). This TCR derives from a human donor who donated a stem cell graft to a child with SCID. The specimen was PBMCs from the stem cell graft donor, collected from the stem cell graft. The CDR3 nucleotides are TGTGCCAGCGGGGGAGGGGAAGGCTCTGGAAACACCATATATTTT. Translated, it gives CASGGGEGSGNTIYF.